This T cell receptor (beta chain) was recorded in a study of OX40 agonist ivuxolimab in advanced cancers. Study-level background: Ivuxolimab was administered intravenously to patients at 0.01 to 10 mg/kg every 2 weeks. Points from the study as a whole: At doses 0.1 to 3.0 mg/kg, CD4+ and CD8+ clones expanded. Some of the lowest clonal expansion was seen in partial responders at 0.1-3.0 mg/kg.

Regarding this clone: Its antigen remains unknown.

CDR1 SGDLS and CDR2 YYNGEE come from the germline V gene. The CDR3 consists of 13 residues. The V gene lost 3 bases and the J gene lost 8 bases, with 12 bases spanning the gap. Clones were sequenced by immunoSEQ multiplex PCR, and TCRdb holds only the in-frame ones, with some missing. The profile shows fewer than 100,000 clones, around 88% of them singletons. The sequencing here drew on CD4+ or CD8+ T cells sorted from blood, taken in a trial of the OX40 agonist ivuxolimab. This chain links TRBV9 with TRBJ2-4, with D possibly TRBD2 on 6 matching bases. The clonotype was recovered from an adult with an advanced solid tumor such as melanoma, head and neck, liver or kidney cancer. The CDR3 DNA is TGTGCCAGCAGCGGACGACTAGTAGACATTCAGTACTTC. Protein product: CASSGRLVDIQYF.